The clone carrying this TCR beta chain has a count of ten or more. Antigen unknown. TCRdb processed the 5' RACE reads anew with MiXCR; each CDR3 protein has one entry. The top ten hold around 3% of the sample, which has some 220,000 distinct CDR3 sequences, about 3% seen once. This entry is derived from a study of T cells after yellow fever vaccination. Study-level background: Fractions containing few cells were prepared with SMART-Seq v4 Ultra Low Input.

Between the trimmed V and J ends, which lost 4 bases and 1 base, there was a span of 11 bases. The CDR3 sequence is 14 residues long. Germline V gene sequence: CDR1 SQVTM, CDR2 ANQGSEA. Study-wide results and caveats: Among primary-vaccination clones, most reappeared after the booster, at almost 98% for CD4 and about 90% for CD8. Abundant clonotypes (contaminants from the bulk population) could be present in FACS-sorted repertoires. Shared CD4/CD8 clonotypes were a small share, likely from convergent recombination.

The chain uses TRBV29-1 and TRBJ1-5; D perhaps matches TRBD1 (5 bases). The sequences come from CD4+ T cells sorted from PBMCs, collected 10 days after the yellow fever booster vaccination. This clonotype was obtained from a man in his late teens or twenties who received the YFV17D yellow fever vaccine. The DNA of the CDR3 is TGCAGCGTTGGGGGCCTAGGCAGCAATCAGCCCCAGCATTTT. This codes for CSVGGLGSNQPQHF.